The subject of this entry is one T cell receptor (beta chain). What it recognizes is unknown. Assay: immunoSEQ multiplex PCR; the TCRdb copy retains only in-frame clones and omits some. The data hold more than 150,000 clones, with roughly 92% observed a single time. These data are taken from a study of T cell responses to AZD1222 COVID-19 vaccine. CDR3 length: 14 residues. Germline V gene data show CDR1 as LGHNT and CDR2 as FRNRAP. Trimming took off 2 bases at V and 1 base at J, with 5 bases between the two ends. Study observations and caveats: Once two AZD1222 doses were given, Spike-specific TCR breadth and depth went up. Repertoire sampling happened only post peak T cell response. Most donors were white British, females outnumbered males, and clonal diversity was possibly underestimated. Only five or six individuals given AZD1222 were seropositive at baseline.

The sample was peripheral blood, taken 28 days after the second AZD1222 dose. This TCR was recovered from an adult who received the AZD1222 COVID-19 vaccine. V is TRBV12-5 and J is TRBJ2-2; D not resolved. This chain's CDR3 is CASGLPGNTGELFF. The CDR3 DNA follows: TGTGCTAGTGGTTTGCCAGGGAACACCGGGGAGCTGTTTTTT.